The rows below give T cell receptor beta chains drawn from one sample of a study of response to subunit inactivated influenza vaccine. TCRdb ran MiXCR on the RT-PCR reads and lists one entry per CDR3 protein. The table shows fewer than 600,000 distinct CDR3 sequences, with roughly 7.9% occurring only once. The specimen comprised PBMCs from blood, sampled about 23 months after vaccination. Receptors originate from a man between 50 and 75 years old who received an inactivated influenza vaccine. CDR3s include the opening cysteine and the closing phenylalanine or tryptophan.

V	J	CDR3
TRBV7-9	TRBJ2-1	CASSLRLAENEQFF
TRBV20-1	TRBJ1-1	CSALLGLAEAFF
TRBV20-1	TRBJ2-7	CSVPLAGDSYEQYF
TRBV7-9	TRBJ2-7	CASSLGGVGTYEQYF
TRBV5-1	TRBJ2-3	CASSLGQGMTDTQYF
TRBV20-1	TRBJ1-1	CSPREDNTEAFF
TRBV6-2/TRBV6-3	TRBJ2-1	CASSWDRDRGHEQFF
TRBV4-3	TRBJ2-3	CASSRRQGADTQYF
TRBV20-1	TRBJ1-5	CSASAGGGQPQHF
TRBV20-1	TRBJ2-2	CSARNRNTGELFF
TRBV20-1	TRBJ2-5	CSAFGPGQGKTQYF
TRBV20-1	TRBJ2-3	CSARTLDTQYF
TRBV5-1	TRBJ1-4	CASSLQGNEKLFF
TRBV5-1	TRBJ2-7	CASRWVGKGSYEQYF
TRBV18	TRBJ2-3	CASSPPGYPADTQYF
TRBV15	TRBJ1-5	CATSDRAWQPQHF
TRBV7-2	TRBJ2-7	CASSLARGWGYEQYF
TRBV4-3	TRBJ2-1	CASSQRTSGRLDEQFF
TRBV12-3/TRBV12-4	TRBJ2-7	CASRWTGGNEQYF
TRBV7-6	TRBJ2-7	CASSPTDRGHEQYF
TRBV7-9	TRBJ1-1	CASTPGGEAFF
TRBV5-1	TRBJ2-5	CASSLGNRETQYF